A selection of T cell receptor beta chains follows, all from one sample in a study of cytomegalovirus exposure and HLA in healthy donors. Sequencing used immunoSEQ multiplex PCR; TCRdb keeps in-frame clones, though not all of them. This sample yields roughly 120,000 clones, of which 65% to 75% are seen a single time; 3.5% to 5% belongs to the top ten. Sample: PBMCs. The receptors were gathered from a woman aged 40-49 years in good health and CMV-seropositive. Each CDR3 is given with its conserved first and last residue. D genes are given only for firm matches. Size values are once, few and many counts, or a class for expanded clones, and some rows have none.

clone size: .; D gene: .; V gene: TRBV6-1; J gene: TRBJ1-2; CDR3 protein: CASSEQGNYGYTF; CDR3 DNA: TGTGCCAGCAGTGAACAGGGCAACTATGGCTACACCTTC
clone size: .; D gene: .; V gene: TRBV27; J gene: TRBJ2-5; CDR3 protein: CASRRGYQETQYF; CDR3 DNA: TGTGCCAGCAGAAGAGGTTACCAAGAGACCCAGTACTTC
clone size: .; D gene: TRBD1; V gene: TRBV5-6; J gene: TRBJ2-1; CDR3 protein: CASSFGDRAYNEQFF; CDR3 DNA: TGTGCCAGCAGCTTTGGGGACAGGGCCTACAATGAGCAGTTCTTC
clone size: .; D gene: .; V gene: TRBV14; J gene: TRBJ2-7; CDR3 protein: CASSRYLGSVYEQYF; CDR3 DNA: TGTGCCAGCAGCCGATATTTGGGGAGTGTCTACGAGCAGTACTTC
clone size: .; D gene: TRBD2; V gene: TRBV4-1; J gene: TRBJ2-1; CDR3 protein: CASSQDSGTSGGVLNEQFF; CDR3 DNA: TGCGCCAGCAGCCAAGATTCGGGGACTAGCGGGGGGGTTTTGAATGAGCAGTTCTTC
clone size: .; D gene: TRBD1; V gene: TRBV29-1; J gene: TRBJ1-1; CDR3 protein: CSAGDSYEAFF; CDR3 DNA: TGCAGCGCAGGGGACAGTTATGAAGCTTTCTTT
clone size: .; D gene: .; V gene: TRBV19; J gene: TRBJ2-7; CDR3 protein: CASSPKAPYEQYF; CDR3 DNA: TGTGCCAGTAGCCCGAAAGCCCCCTACGAGCAGTACTTC
clone size: .; D gene: .; V gene: TRBV30; J gene: TRBJ2-1; CDR3 protein: CAWSRGAGFDNEQFF; CDR3 DNA: TGTGCCTGGAGTAGGGGCGCGGGATTCGACAATGAGCAGTTCTTC
clone size: .; D gene: TRBD1; V gene: TRBV6-6; J gene: TRBJ2-5; CDR3 protein: CASSPRTGRETQYF; CDR3 DNA: TGTGCCAGCAGCCCCAGGACAGGGCGGGAGACCCAGTACTTC
clone size: .; D gene: .; V gene: TRBV21-1; J gene: TRBJ1-1; CDR3 protein: CASSKCPGQNTEAFF; CDR3 DNA: TGTGCCAGCAGCAAATGCCCCGGACAGAACACTGAAGCTTTCTTT
clone size: .; D gene: .; V gene: TRBV6-1; J gene: TRBJ2-7; CDR3 protein: CASSEALSGPTYEQYF; CDR3 DNA: TGTGCCAGCAGTGAAGCGCTCAGCGGCCCTACCTACGAGCAGTACTTC
clone size: .; D gene: TRBD2; V gene: TRBV5-1; J gene: TRBJ2-3; CDR3 protein: CASSLAWQLAGERTTSTDTQYF; CDR3 DNA: TGCGCCAGCAGCTTGGCCTGGCAGCTAGCGGGGGAGAGAACAACTAGCACAGATACGCAGTATTTT
clone size: .; D gene: .; V gene: TRBV7-9; J gene: TRBJ2-3; CDR3 protein: CASSLALAADTQYF; CDR3 DNA: TGTGCCAGCAGCTTAGCACTAGCCGCAGATACGCAGTATTTT
clone size: .; D gene: TRBD1; V gene: TRBV25-1; J gene: TRBJ1-5; CDR3 protein: CASSRQGFNQPQHF; CDR3 DNA: TGTGCCAGCAGCCGACAGGGTTTCAATCAGCCCCAGCATTTT
clone size: .; D gene: TRBD2; V gene: TRBV6-1; J gene: TRBJ2-3; CDR3 protein: CASSVEGLAGVRTDTQYF; CDR3 DNA: TGTGCCAGCAGTGTGGAGGGACTAGCGGGAGTCCGGACAGATACGCAGTATTTT
clone size: .; D gene: TRBD1; V gene: TRBV6-6; J gene: TRBJ1-2; CDR3 protein: CASSPGGDYYGYTF; CDR3 DNA: TGTGCCAGCAGTCCAGGGGGCGACTACTATGGCTACACCTTC
clone size: .; D gene: .; V gene: TRBV21-1; J gene: TRBJ1-2; CDR3 protein: CASSRGTGPNYGYTF; CDR3 DNA: TGTGCCAGCAGCAGGGGGACAGGACCCAACTATGGCTACACCTTC
clone size: .; D gene: TRBD1; V gene: TRBV27; J gene: TRBJ2-1; CDR3 protein: CASSLSWTGPLYNEQFF; CDR3 DNA: TGTGCCAGCAGTTTATCATGGACAGGGCCCCTTTACAATGAGCAGTTCTTC
clone size: .; D gene: .; V gene: TRBV7-2; J gene: TRBJ1-2; CDR3 protein: CASSLYGDLNYGYTF; CDR3 DNA: TGTGCCAGCAGCTTATACGGGGATCTTAACTATGGCTACACCTTC
clone size: .; D gene: .; V gene: TRBV27; J gene: TRBJ1-2; CDR3 protein: CASSLSSIRGGGYTF; CDR3 DNA: TGTGCCAGCAGTTTATCGTCTATCAGGGGCGGTGGCTACACCTTC
clone size: .; D gene: .; V gene: TRBV6-1; J gene: TRBJ2-5; CDR3 protein: CASMWGSEQETQYF; CDR3 DNA: TGTGCCAGCATGTGGGGCAGCGAACAAGAGACCCAGTACTTC
clone size: few; D gene: TRBD1; V gene: TRBV29-1; J gene: TRBJ1-2; CDR3 protein: CSVQTGLAYGYTF; CDR3 DNA: TGCAGCGTTCAGACAGGGTTGGCATATGGCTACACCTTC
clone size: few; D gene: TRBD1; V gene: TRBV9; J gene: TRBJ1-3; CDR3 protein: CASSGQQGTGNTIYF; CDR3 DNA: TGTGCCAGCAGCGGACAACAGGGGACTGGAAACACCATATATTTT
clone size: .; D gene: .; V gene: TRBV7-9; J gene: TRBJ1-2; CDR3 protein: CSSSFTGYGYTF; CDR3 DNA: TGTTCCAGCAGCTTCACAGGGTATGGCTACACCTTC
clone size: .; D gene: TRBD1; V gene: TRBV4-3; J gene: TRBJ1-1; CDR3 protein: CASSPWDSLTEAFF; CDR3 DNA: TGCGCCAGCAGCCCCTGGGACAGTCTCACTGAAGCTTTCTTT
clone size: .; D gene: TRBD2; V gene: TRBV7-3; J gene: TRBJ2-3; CDR3 protein: CASRSNSGGTNTQYF; CDR3 DNA: TGTGCCAGCAGATCTAATAGCGGGGGGACCAATACGCAGTATTTT
clone size: .; D gene: TRBD1; V gene: TRBV11-3; J gene: TRBJ1-1; CDR3 protein: CASSSIGGALTEAFF; CDR3 DNA: TGTGCCAGCAGCTCTATAGGGGGCGCGTTGACTGAAGCTTTCTTT
clone size: .; D gene: .; V gene: TRBV7-2; J gene: TRBJ1-1; CDR3 protein: CASSLVPGNTEAFF; CDR3 DNA: TGTGCCAGCAGCTTAGTACCAGGCAACACTGAAGCTTTCTTT
clone size: .; D gene: TRBD1; V gene: TRBV7-3; J gene: TRBJ1-1; CDR3 protein: CASSTTGDPNTEAFF; CDR3 DNA: TGTGCCAGCAGCACGACAGGGGACCCCAACACTGAAGCTTTCTTT
clone size: .; D gene: TRBD1; V gene: TRBV13; J gene: TRBJ2-7; CDR3 protein: CASSPEDRKYEQYF; CDR3 DNA: TGTGCCAGCAGCCCCGAGGACAGGAAATACGAGCAGTACTTC
clone size: .; D gene: .; V gene: TRBV7-3; J gene: TRBJ1-2; CDR3 protein: CASSLKGGHGYTF; CDR3 DNA: TGTGCCAGCAGCTTAAAAGGGGGACATGGCTACACCTTC
clone size: .; D gene: TRBD2; V gene: TRBV19; J gene: TRBJ2-5; CDR3 protein: CASSIGGEETQYF; CDR3 DNA: TGTGCCAGTAGTATTGGGGGGGAGGAGACCCAGTACTTC
clone size: .; D gene: .; V gene: TRBV5-1; J gene: TRBJ2-1; CDR3 protein: CASSLADRQLYNEQFF; CDR3 DNA: TGCGCCAGCAGCTTGGCGGACAGACAGCTATACAATGAGCAGTTCTTC
clone size: once; D gene: .; V gene: TRBV7-9; J gene: TRBJ2-7; CDR3 protein: CASSPYLGGSSLGEQYF; CDR3 DNA: TGTGCCAGCAGTCCCTACCTCGGTGGGAGCTCTCTGGGCGAGCAGTACTTC
clone size: .; D gene: .; V gene: TRBV11-3; J gene: TRBJ2-7; CDR3 protein: CASSLVGRGVNEQYF; CDR3 DNA: TGTGCCAGCAGCTTAGTCGGCAGGGGAGTCAACGAGCAGTACTTC
clone size: .; D gene: TRBD2; V gene: TRBV18; J gene: TRBJ2-5; CDR3 protein: CASSPSGDEETQYF; CDR3 DNA: TGTGCCAGCTCACCTAGCGGGGACGAAGAGACCCAGTACTTC
clone size: .; D gene: .; V gene: TRBV7-2; J gene: TRBJ1-2; CDR3 protein: CASSRPGILMGGYTF; CDR3 DNA: TGTGCCAGCAGCCGGCCGGGGATCCTAATGGGAGGCTACACCTTC
clone size: .; D gene: .; V gene: TRBV21-1; J gene: TRBJ2-5; CDR3 protein: CASIKRETQYF; CDR3 DNA: TGTGCCAGCATCAAGAGAGAGACCCAGTACTTC
clone size: .; D gene: TRBD1; V gene: TRBV5-6; J gene: TRBJ1-1; CDR3 protein: CASSLGTGGGTEAFF; CDR3 DNA: TGTGCCAGCAGCTTGGGAACAGGGGGAGGAACTGAAGCTTTCTTT
clone size: once; D gene: TRBD2; V gene: TRBV4-1; J gene: TRBJ2-1; CDR3 protein: CASSQVPQSGGTYNEQFF; CDR3 DNA: TGCGCCAGCAGCCAAGTCCCCCAAAGCGGGGGCACCTACAATGAGCAGTTCTTC